A single sample gave rise to the 8 T cell receptor beta chains below, sequenced in a study of T cells in Graves' hyperthyroidism and ophthalmopathy. Regions amplified from RNA transcripts were the TCR beta CDR3 regions. Researchers ran a first-round RT-PCR on the TCR CDR3 using the HTBI primer set. TCRdb re-analysed the multiplex PCR reads in MiXCR, keeping a single row per CDR3 protein. The sample yields 600,000 to 650,000 distinct CDR3 sequences, under 20% seen once. What was sequenced was blood. These TCRs come from a woman aged 30 to 39 with Graves' hyperthyroidism.

In its sample, this clonotype was seen many times. The chain joins TRBV2 to TRBJ2-7; TRBD1 agrees at 7 bases. Germline V gene data show CDR1 as SNHLY and CDR2 as FYNNEI. This CDR3 has 14 residues. Trimming at V came to 7 bases and at J to 1 base, leaving 7 bases not matched to a gene. The CDR3 nucleotides are TGTGCCAGCACCCGGGAACAGGGGTCCTACGAGCAGTACTTC. Amino acid sequence: CASTREQGSYEQYF.

This clonotype has just a few counts. The chain combines TRBV19 with TRBJ2-5; 12 positions agree with TRBD2. The CDR3 is made up of 14 amino acids. Per the germline V gene, CDR1 is LNHDA and CDR2 is SQIVND (reference sequence). After removal of 7 bases from V and 7 bases from J, the junction contained 7 bases not matched to a gene. DNA for the CDR3: TGTGCCAGTAAAAAGGAACTAGCGGGAGGGACCCAGTACTTC. This encodes CASKKELAGGTQYF.

This clonotype was detected ten times or more. The V call is TRBV28, the J call TRBJ1-5; TRBD1 might be the D (6 bases). The V end lost 7 bases, the J end lost 7 bases, and 20 bases lay between the germline ends. The germline V gene encodes CDR1 MDHEN and CDR2 SYDVKM. The CDR3 covers 15 residues. The CDR3 reads CASTLRGGQEQPQHF. CDR3 coding DNA: TGTGCCAGCACTCTTAGGGGGGGGCAGGAGCAGCCCCAGCATTTT.

This clonotype was found a few times. CDR3 amino acids: CASSSSQAADQYF. CDR3 nucleotide sequence: TGTGCCAGCAGCTCCTCCCAAGCGGCAGATCAGTACTTC. The chain links TRBV7-9 to TRBJ2-4; D perhaps matches TRBD2 (5 bases). The CDR3 length is 13 residues. Germline V CDR1 and CDR2: SEHNR, FQNEAQ (reference sequence). V lost 4 bases and J lost 12, with 16 bases in between.

This clonotype has only a few counts. The gene calls are TRBV30 and TRBJ2-1; possibly TRBD1 for D (5 bases). This CDR3 region has 15 residues. CDR1 is GTSNPN and CDR2 is SVGIG in the germline V gene (reference sequence). Between the trimmed V and J ends, which lost 4 bases and 6 bases, there was a span of 19 bases. CDR3 sequence: CAWTSGSGISNEQFF. CDR3 nucleotide sequence: TGTGCCTGGACCAGTGGATCAGGGATCTCCAATGAGCAGTTCTTC.

This clonotype has at least ten counts. This chain uses TRBV28 with TRBJ2-7; 9 nucleotides agree with TRBD1. The ends lost 6 bases at V and 3 bases at J; junction bases unmatched: 6. This CDR3 is built from 14 residues. Germline V gene sequence: CDR1 MDHEN, CDR2 SYDVKM. The CDR3: CASRPGQGGYEQYF. The CDR3 DNA reads as TGTGCCAGCAGACCGGGACAGGGAGGCTACGAGCAGTACTTC. The full variable domain, its missing parts supplied by reference TRBV28 and TRBJ2-7, is DVKVTQSSRYLVKRTGEKVFLECVQDMDHENMFWYRQDPGLGLRLIYFSYDVKMKEKGDIPEGYSVSREKKERFSLILESASTNQTSMYLCASRPGQGGYEQYFGPGTRLTVT.

This clonotype came up many times. The rearrangement joins TRBV2 to TRBJ2-3; 8 bases are shared with TRBD2. V shed 6 bases and J 6 bases; nucleotides not matched to a gene: 23. Germline V gene data show CDR1 as SNHLY and CDR2 as FYNNEI. The CDR3 consists of 19 residues. The CDR3 spells CASSGVKAGERVDGDTQYF. The CDR3 nucleotides are TGTGCCAGCAGCGGGGTAAAAGCGGGAGAACGAGTCGACGGGGATACGCAGTATTTT.

This clonotype showed up many times. The chain employs TRBV2 and TRBJ2-3, with TRBD2 as a possible D gene (5 bases). This CDR3 has 15 amino acids. V was trimmed by 7 bases and J by 2 bases, leaving 16 bases between them. Germline V gene lookup returns CDR1 SNHLY and CDR2 FYNNEI. The CDR3: CASTEGNLLTDTQYF. As DNA, the CDR3 is TGTGCCAGCACCGAGGGTAACTTACTCACAGATACGCAGTATTTT.